This T cell receptor beta chain was observed in a study of response to subunit inactivated influenza vaccine (dated by TCRdb to between 2018 and 2020). General notes on the study: To follow how T cells responded to a trivalent subunit inactivated influenza vaccine, the researchers relied on deep quantitative profiling of the T cell receptor repertoire.

The study at large found these results: The authors proposed that each seasonal influenza vaccination may bring in only a limited number of new T cells.

This clonotype showed up just a few times. Its antigen target is currently unknown. Base-call qualities are not available, and no considerably larger clone is one nucleotide away. The protocol used for the library was RT-PCR. The run used an Illumina HiSeq 2500. TCRdb reworked the public reads: Q25 trimming with fastp, MiXCR clone assembly, productive beta chains retained. All rows with the same CDR3 protein become a single entry with the most common DNA and genes. The sample records under 750,000 distinct CDR3 sequences, 12% of which are singletons. The top ten hold about 9.4% of the sample. V is trimmed back by 5 bases and J by 7 bases, and the junction contains 9 bases that no gene match accounts for. CDR3 length: 14 amino acids, cysteine to phenylalanine. Of the read, only the CDR3 DNA is kept; its 42 bases are in frame from base 1.

The source is a middle-aged man who received an inactivated influenza vaccine. Donor details come from another sample of the same person, matched by shared clones. The chain was built from TRBV12-3 or TRBV12-4 and TRBJ1-2; a stretch of 8 junction bases matches TRBD1. The sample was PBMCs from blood, taken on the day of vaccination. The DNA sequence reads TGTGCCAGCAGTCCCCTTGACAGGGGCGGTGGCTACACCTTC. It translates as CASSPLDRGGGYTF.